Below, 20 T cell receptor beta chains from the same sample are listed, as sequenced in a study of OX40 agonist ivuxolimab in advanced cancers. Assay used: immunoSEQ multiplex PCR; TCRdb lists only in-frame clones, some missing. The table lists 20,000 to 25,000 clones, about 93% of them singletons. The specimen comprised CD4+ or CD8+ T cells sorted from blood, sampled in a trial of the OX40 agonist ivuxolimab. These TCRs come from an adult with an advanced solid tumor such as melanoma, head and neck, liver or kidney cancer.

The gene calls are TRBV5-5 and TRBJ2-7, with no clear D. The CDR3 consists of 14 residues. V was clipped by 4 bases and J by 2 bases, with 13 bases between them. CDR1 is SGHKS and CDR2 is YYEKEE in the germline V gene (reference sequence). CDR3 bases: TGTGCCAGCAGCCTTGGTCACGGCACCTACGAGCAGTACTTC. It translates to CASSLGHGTYEQYF.

The gene calls are TRBV9 and TRBJ2-1; 10 bases align to TRBD2. The V gene end was trimmed by 3 bases and the J gene end by 2 bases; junction bases not matched to a gene: 11. Germline V lookup: CDR1 SGDLS, CDR2 YYNGEE. The CDR3 consists of 18 residues. DNA for the CDR3: TGTGCCAGCAGCGCAGGAGGGGCTAGCGGGGGACCCTACAATGAGCAGTTCTTC. This codes for CASSAGGASGGPYNEQFF.

The V gene is TRBV5-6, the J gene TRBJ2-7; 8 bases are shared with TRBD2. Germline loops: CDR1 SGHDT, CDR2 YYEEEE. J lost 7 bases, V lost 4 bases, and 13 bases had no gene match. The CDR3 extends over 15 amino acids. The CDR3 here is CASSLREGPEGEQYF. As DNA, the CDR3 is TGTGCCAGCAGCCTTCGGGAGGGCCCGGAGGGTGAGCAGTACTTC.

This clone was detected only once. CDR3 in DNA: TGCGCCAGCAGACACACACCGGGACTAGCGGGGGCCGTGCATAGCACAGATACGCAGTATTTT. It specifies CASRHTPGLAGAVHSTDTQYF. This chain uses TRBV10-1 with TRBJ2-3; 14 positions match TRBD2. The germline V gene encodes CDR1 WNHNN and CDR2 SYGVQD (reference sequence). V shed 6 bases, J shed 0 bases, and the junction held 17 bases outside the gene matches. CDR3 length: 21 residues.

V is TRBV6-1 and J is TRBJ2-7, with D maybe TRBD1 (7 bases). V dropped 6 bases and J dropped 5 bases, with 20 bases sitting between them. The CDR3 totals 15 residues. Germline V gene data show CDR1 as MNHNS and CDR2 as SASEGT. The CDR3 is CASSLLTGTFDEQYF. The CDR3 DNA sequence: TGTGCCAGCAGCCTTTTGACAGGGACTTTCGACGAGCAGTACTTC.

The rearrangement links TRBV18 to TRBJ2-7; D may be TRBD1 (6 bases). Trimming took 5 bases from V and 7 from J, leaving 18 bases between them. CDR3 length: 14 amino acids. Germline CDR1 reads KGHSH; CDR2 reads LQKENI. This CDR3 reads CASSETGIPEEQYF. Here the CDR3 DNA reads TGTGCCAGCTCAGAAACAGGGATTCCAGAAGAGCAGTACTTC.

Turning to this clone: One junction end does not reproduce the germline sequence, and a read error may be involved. The chain is built from TRBV7-9 and TRBJ2-1; no firm D call. CDR1 is SEHNR and CDR2 is FQNEAQ in the germline V gene (reference sequence). This CDR3 comprises 11 residues. CDR3 nucleotides: TGTGCCAGCAGCTTAGAACCCCTTCCGGTCTTC. Translating it yields CASSLEPLPVF.

Only one count was recorded for this clone. This rearrangement joins TRBV29-1 to TRBJ1-1, with D perhaps TRBD1 (5 bases). Trimming stripped 5 bases from V and 1 base from J, with 8 bases between. The CDR3 spans 12 residues. The germline V gene encodes CDR1 SQVTM and CDR2 ANQGSEA. CDR3: CSVLTGNTEAFF. The CDR3 nucleotides are TGCAGCGTTCTTACAGGGAACACTGAAGCTTTCTTT.

The genes are TRBV7-2 and TRBJ1-1; no definite D call. The CDR3 runs 15 residues. Germline loops: CDR1 SGHTA, CDR2 FQGNSA. Deletions cut 2 bases from V and 1 base from J, with 11 bases between. The CDR3, as DNA: TGTGCCAGCAGCTTAAGTGCGTATCCGAACACTGAAGCTTTCTTT. Protein product: CASSLSAYPNTEAFF.

The chain is built from TRBV11-3 and TRBJ2-2, with TRBD1 matching 8 bases. The CDR3 consists of 17 residues. CDR1 is SGHNT, CDR2 YENEEA, per germline. J lost 0 bases, V lost 5 bases, and 8 bases had no gene match. CDR3 sequence: CASSRRDRTANTGELFF. For the CDR3, the DNA is TGTGCCAGCAGCCGCCGGGACAGGACAGCGAACACCGGGGAGCTGTTTTTT.

The chain carries TRBV13 and TRBJ1-5; D is ambiguous. CDR3 length: 14 amino acids. Germline V gene data show CDR1 as PRHDT and CDR2 as FYEKMQ (reference sequence). The germline V and J ends were trimmed by 5 bases and 1 base, with 9 bases remaining between them. CDR3 sequence: CASSLGASNQPQHF. CDR3 in DNA: TGTGCCAGCAGCCTCGGCGCAAGCAATCAGCCCCAGCATTTT.

This rearrangement joins TRBV7-9 to TRBJ2-3; 13 bases are a match to TRBD2. There are 16 residues in the CDR3. The germline V gene encodes CDR1 SEHNR and CDR2 FQNEAQ (reference sequence). Trimming took 5 bases from V and 0 from J; bases not matched to a gene: 2. The CDR3 DNA sequence: TGTGCCAGCAGCCGGACTAGCGGGGGTAGCACAGATACGCAGTATTTT. Translation: CASSRTSGGSTDTQYF.

V gene TRBV7-9 combines with J gene TRBJ2-7, with D perhaps assigned TRBD1 or TRBD2 (5 bases each). This CDR3 is built from 13 residues. Trimming stripped 0 bases from V and 5 bases from J, with 8 bases between. Per the germline V gene, CDR1 is SEHNR and CDR2 is FQNEAQ (reference sequence). DNA of the CDR3: TGTGCCAGCAGCTTAGCGGGGGACCACGAGCAGTACTTC. Its translation: CASSLAGDHEQYF.

V is TRBV27 and J is TRBJ2-7, with 8 bases lining up with TRBD2. The CDR3 length is 14 residues. The germline V gene encodes CDR1 MNHEY and CDR2 SMNVEV (reference sequence). V was clipped by 2 bases and J by 3 bases; unmatched bases: 3. CDR3 sequence reads: CASSLGGGNYEQYF. CDR3 nucleotides: TGTGCCAGCAGTTTAGGCGGGGGGAACTACGAGCAGTACTTC.

The genes are TRBV30 and TRBJ2-1; D possibly corresponds to TRBD1 (6 bases). The CDR3 has 13 residues. V lost 1 base to trimming and J lost 7 bases, with 11 bases between them. The germline V gene encodes CDR1 GTSNPN and CDR2 SVGIG (reference sequence). CDR3: CAWSEGVVNEQFF. As DNA, the CDR3 is TGTGCCTGGAGTGAGGGGGTTGTGAATGAGCAGTTCTTC.

For the CDR3, the DNA is TGTGCCAGTAGTATGCCCGGAACAGGGGTTCAGGGTGAGCAGTTCTTC. It is translated as CASSMPGTGVQGEQFF. The chain carries TRBV19 and TRBJ2-1; 7 bases match TRBD1. V lost 3 bases and J lost 9; bases outside the gene matches: 14. Germline V gene sequence: CDR1 LNHDA, CDR2 SQIVND (reference sequence). This CDR3 is built from 16 residues.

This chain connects TRBV5-6 to TRBJ2-1; D may be TRBD2 (6 bases). CDR3 length: 14 amino acids. The V gene's germline CDR1 is SGHDT and CDR2 YYEEEE. V dropped 2 bases and J dropped 5 bases, with 11 bases sitting between them. For the CDR3, the DNA is TGTGCCAGCAGCTTTAGCGGTAGACACAATGAGCAGTTCTTC. This encodes CASSFSGRHNEQFF.

J is TRBJ2-7 and V is TRBV4-1, with D maybe TRBD1 (6 bases). V lost 6 bases to trimming and J lost 0 bases, with 12 bases between them. This CDR3 is 14 amino acids long. The germline CDR1 and CDR2 sequences are MGHRA and YSYEKL. CDR3 nucleotides: TGCGCCAGCAGTCCCGGGACACTCTCCTACGAGCAGTACTTC. It encodes CASSPGTLSYEQYF.

The rearrangement joins TRBV19 to TRBJ1-2; TRBD1 matches 8 bases. Germline CDR1 and CDR2: LNHDA and SQIVND (reference sequence). This CDR3 spans 17 amino acids. The J segment lost 2 bases and the V segment lost 3 bases, leaving 11 bases of the junction unmatched. The CDR3 bases are TGTGCCAGTAGTATGTTGTGGGACGGACAGGGCAACTATGGCTACACCTTC. Translation gives CASSMLWDGQGNYGYTF.

The J gene is TRBJ2-3, the V gene TRBV4-1; 7 bases map to TRBD1. CDR1 MGHRA and CDR2 YSYEKL come from the germline V gene. V gave up 1 base and J gave up 2 bases; unmatched junction bases: 6. CDR3 length: 16 residues. The CDR3 spells CASSQATGVDTDTQYF. The CDR3 DNA reads TGCGCCAGCAGCCAAGCAACAGGGGTCGACACAGATACGCAGTATTTT.